This paragraph reports one TCR beta chain. No antigen is known for it. The CDR3 is cut off 3 residues early in the read; its end comes from the germline J gene. Germline assignment: CDR1 SGHTA and CDR2 FQGNSA. The CDR3 has 14 amino acids. Trimming cost V 1 base and J 1 base, with 7 bases left between them. Sequenced by immunoSEQ multiplex PCR; TCRdb stores in-frame clones only, minus some. The sample is made up of over 30,000 clones, and the top ten hold 1.7% of it. The data stem from a study of T cells in women clearing cervical HPV infection. At the level of the study: Donors had HPV16-related CIN3 or worse; 2 had invasive cancer. HLA type stays a possible confounder, typing being limited.

Study-level results: CIN3+ cases had significantly higher TCR repertoire richness than controls, but evenness did not differ.

The sequence was collected from a woman aged 18-70 years with a cervical HPV16 infection that either progressed to CIN3+ or cleared (not recorded which). V and J are TRBV7-2 and TRBJ1-1; no clear D. Input material: blood buffy coat. The CDR3 bases that were read are TGTGCCAGCAGCTTAGGCGCGGAGAACACTGAA. Translation gives CASSLGAENTE. The full CDR3 sequence reads CASSLGAENTEAFF.